The T cell receptor (beta chain) described here comes from a study of blood T cells in healthy people across ages. This clonotype was picked up a small number of times. The antigen is not known. CDR1 and CDR2 from the germline V gene are MDHEN and SYDVKM. The germline V and J ends were trimmed by 4 bases and 6 bases, with 18 bases remaining between them. This CDR3 has 15 amino acids. Broader study findings: A roughly linear fall in TCR beta diversity per million T cells was seen with increasing age.

Combining a sample-barcoded 5' primer with a J-beta primer mix, a second PCR ran for 7 to 11 cycles. A tag from a template-switch adaptor with 12 random nucleotides marked each cDNA molecule. TCRdb called the 5' RACE reads again in MiXCR, with one record for every CDR3 protein. The table has some 1,800,000 distinct CDR3 sequences, more than 35% seen once. The source material was blood. This chain joins TRBV28 and TRBJ1-2; D ambiguous. This sequence originates from a human donor in good health. The CDR3 nucleotides read TGTGCCAGCAGTTATCGGAGATACGCAACGGATGGCTACACCTTC. Amino acid sequence: CASSYRRYATDGYTF.